One sample yielded the 17 T cell receptor beta chains listed below, sequenced in a study of blood T cell repertoires in COVID-19 (dated by TCRdb to 2020 to 2021). Library preparation employed the immunoSEQ multiplex PCR assay. In TCRdb, the immuneACCESS table is reduced to in-frame sequences with V and J assigned. These tables do not hold every clone; where another copy was compared, an unresolved V gene accounts for under half, and the others remain unexplained. The sample table shows around 380,000 clones, and 87% are seen once. The biggest ten clones account for around 1.3% of the sample. Sample: PBMCs or T cells enriched from blood (not recorded which). These receptors came from a man aged 30-40 years who had recovered from COVID-19.

This chain connects TRBV9 to TRBJ2-1; 8 bases align to TRBD1. The germline CDR1 and CDR2 sequences are SGDLS and YYNGEE. The CDR3 is made up of 15 amino acids. J lost 6 bases, V lost 3 bases, and 8 bases had no gene match. CDR3 DNA sequence: TGTGCCAGCAGCGGATGGACAGGGAACCCCAATGAGCAGTTCTTC. Translated, it gives CASSGWTGNPNEQFF.

V and J are TRBV6-5 and TRBJ2-7, with D possibly being TRBD1 (5 bases). The CDR3 runs 15 residues. CDR1 is MNHEY and CDR2 is SVGAGI in the germline V gene. The V gene lost 8 bases and the J gene lost 6 bases, with 23 bases spanning the gap. CDR3 bases: TGTGCCAGCCATTCATCAGGTGCCAGGGATGGCGAGCAGTACTTC. Its translation is CASHSSGARDGEQYF.

The rearrangement joins TRBV10-3 to TRBJ1-1, with D unclear. V was cut by 4 bases and J by 6 bases, with 12 bases left in between. Germline V gene data show CDR1 as ENHRY and CDR2 as SYGVKD. The CDR3 runs 13 residues. The CDR3 sequence is CAISVGLGAEAFF. CDR3 sequence (DNA): TGTGCCATCAGTGTGGGCCTGGGAGCTGAAGCTTTCTTT.

The J gene is TRBJ1-1, the V gene TRBV30; D may be TRBD1 (5 bases). Trimming left V 0 bases short and J 0 bases short, with 8 bases between. CDR3 length equals 14 residues. The germline V gene encodes CDR1 GTSNPN and CDR2 SVGIG (reference sequence). Here the CDR3 DNA reads TGTGCCTGGAGTGTACACAGGATGAACACTGAAGCTTTCTTT. Translated: CAWSVHRMNTEAFF.

V and J are TRBV24-1 and TRBJ2-1, with D tentatively TRBD2 (7 bases). Germline-derived CDR1 and CDR2 are KGHDR and SFDVKD. The CDR3 totals 17 residues. Trimming left V 4 bases short and J 5 bases short, with 20 bases between. The CDR3 sequence: CATSDPRGAGDNNEQFF. The CDR3 bases are TGTGCCACCAGTGACCCCAGAGGGGCGGGGGACAACAATGAGCAGTTCTTC.

The V call is TRBV9, the J call TRBJ2-3, with 7 bases aligning to TRBD2. V lost 3 bases and J lost 1; bases outside the gene matches: 8. This CDR3 region has 16 residues. Germline lookup yields CDR1 SGDLS and CDR2 YYNGEE. DNA of the CDR3: TGTGCCAGCAGCGGATCTAGTGGGGGGGGCACAGATACGCAGTATTTT. Amino acids: CASSGSSGGGTDTQYF.

V gene TRBV10-3 combines with J gene TRBJ1-2; the D is unclear. This CDR3 spans 12 amino acids. V dropped 2 bases and J dropped 6 bases, with 7 bases sitting between them. Germline-derived CDR1 and CDR2 are ENHRY and SYGVKD. This CDR3 is CAISEEIDGYTF. CDR3 bases: TGTGCCATCAGTGAGGAAATAGATGGCTACACCTTC.

This clone was observed a handful of times. The chain combines TRBV7-6 with TRBJ1-4; D is perhaps TRBD1 (5 bases). The length of the CDR3 is 18 residues. Germline assignment: CDR1 SGHVS and CDR2 FNYEAQ. Trimming removed 5 bases from V and 4 bases from J, with 23 bases in between. The CDR3: CASSPVLGAGLLNEKLFF. The CDR3 DNA reads as TGTGCCAGCAGCCCAGTTTTAGGGGCAGGCCTCCTTAATGAAAAACTGTTTTTT. The complete variable domain, with remaining parts taken from reference TRBV7-6 and TRBJ1-4, reads GAGVSQSPRYKVTKRGQDVALRCDPISGHVSLYWYRQALGQGPEFLTYFNYEAQQDKSGLPNDRFSAERPEGSISTLTIQRTEQRDSAMYRCASSPVLGAGLLNEKLFFGSGTQLSVL.

This chain's CDR3 is CASSPESASADTQYF. For the CDR3, the DNA is TGTGCCAGCTCACCAGAAAGCGCTAGCGCGGATACGCAGTATTTT. The chain uses TRBV18 and TRBJ2-3; maybe TRBD2 (6 bases). Germline V gene lookup returns CDR1 KGHSH and CDR2 LQKENI. The CDR3 has 15 residues. With 2 bases removed from V and 6 bases from J, the gap between germline ends came to 15 bases.

This sequence joins TRBV6-5 and TRBJ1-4, with 7 bases that match TRBD1. From germline, CDR1 is MNHEY and CDR2 SVGAGI. This CDR3 has 15 residues. Germline trimming cut 2 bases from V and 7 bases from J; bases unmatched to any gene: 7. CDR3 DNA: TGTGCCAGCAGTTACGCACAGGGGTACGCTGAAAAACTGTTTTTT. Protein: CASSYAQGYAEKLFF.

This chain links TRBV5-1 with TRBJ2-7; no definite D call. Trimming took off 0 bases at V and 5 bases at J, with 15 bases between the two ends. CDR3 length: 15 residues. Germline CDR1 and CDR2: SGHRS and YFSETQ. Here the CDR3 reads CASSLATSPSDEQYF. The CDR3 bases are TGCGCCAGCAGCTTGGCTACCTCCCCAAGCGACGAGCAGTACTTC.

The V gene is TRBV19, the J gene TRBJ1-5; D unclear. Looked up from germline, CDR1 is LNHDA and CDR2 is SQIVND (reference sequence). V lost 0 bases to trimming and J lost 5 bases, with 5 bases between them. CDR3 length: 13 residues. The CDR3 nucleotides are TGTGCCAGTAGTATAGATTATGATCAGCCCCAGCATTTT. This codes for CASSIDYDQPQHF.

The CDR3 sequence is CASSHARHQFF. The CDR3 nucleotides are TGTGCCAGCAGTCACGCCAGGCATCAGTTCTTC. The rearrangement links TRBV6-5 to TRBJ2-1; D unresolved. Germline V CDR1 and CDR2: MNHEY, SVGAGI. The germline V and J ends were trimmed by 5 bases and 13 bases, with 12 bases remaining between them. This CDR3 has 11 residues.

The chain joins TRBV27 to TRBJ2-7; a weak D match, TRBD1 (6 bases). The CDR3 totals 12 residues. Trimming took 6 bases from V and 1 from J, leaving 7 bases between them. Germline V gene sequence: CDR1 MNHEY, CDR2 SMNVEV (reference sequence). This chain's CDR3 is CASSDRSYEQYF. CDR3 DNA: TGTGCCAGCAGCGACAGGTCCTACGAGCAGTACTTC.

This sequence joins TRBV28 and TRBJ1-2; no clear D. The CDR3 is 12 residues long. Looked up from germline, CDR1 is MDHEN and CDR2 is SYDVKM. The V and J ends lost 4 bases and 10 bases respectively, with 13 bases between them. The CDR3 is CASSSGSNDYTF. Written as DNA, the CDR3 is TGTGCCAGCAGTTCCGGGTCTAACGACTACACCTTC.

This chain uses TRBV28 with TRBJ2-1; D is possibly TRBD1 (6 bases). Germline V lookup: CDR1 MDHEN, CDR2 SYDVKM. V was clipped by 6 bases and J by 8 bases, with 17 bases between them. CDR3 size: 14 residues. CDR3: CASRGPAGVHEQFF. For the CDR3, the DNA is TGTGCCAGCAGGGGACCCGCAGGGGTCCATGAGCAGTTCTTC.

This clone occurred a few times. This chain uses TRBV18 with TRBJ1-1, with D maybe TRBD1 (6 bases). V was cut by 2 bases and J by 11 bases, with 12 bases left in between. Germline assignment: CDR1 KGHSH and CDR2 LQKENI. This CDR3 has 12 amino acids. The CDR3 DNA reads TGTGCCAGCTCACCAGCAGGGGCGAAGGCTTTCTTT. This codes for CASSPAGAKAFF.